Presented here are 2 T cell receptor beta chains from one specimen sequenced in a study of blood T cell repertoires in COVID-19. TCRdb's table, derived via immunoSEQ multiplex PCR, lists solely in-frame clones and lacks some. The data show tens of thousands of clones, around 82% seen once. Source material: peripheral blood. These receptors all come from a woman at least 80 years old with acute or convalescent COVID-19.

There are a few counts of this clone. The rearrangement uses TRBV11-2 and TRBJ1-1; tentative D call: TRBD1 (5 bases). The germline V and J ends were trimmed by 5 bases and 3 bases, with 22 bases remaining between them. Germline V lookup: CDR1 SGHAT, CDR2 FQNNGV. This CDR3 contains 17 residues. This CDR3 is CASSLGQGFQRDTEAFF. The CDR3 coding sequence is TGTGCCAGCAGCCTCGGCCAGGGTTTTCAAAGGGACACTGAAGCTTTCTTT.

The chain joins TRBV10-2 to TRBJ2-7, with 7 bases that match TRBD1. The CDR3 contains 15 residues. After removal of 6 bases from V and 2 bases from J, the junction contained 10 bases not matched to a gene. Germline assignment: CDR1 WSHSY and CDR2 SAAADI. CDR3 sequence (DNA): TGCGCCAGCAGCAAACCGGGACAGCCGACCTACGAGCAGTACTTC. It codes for CASSKPGQPTYEQYF.